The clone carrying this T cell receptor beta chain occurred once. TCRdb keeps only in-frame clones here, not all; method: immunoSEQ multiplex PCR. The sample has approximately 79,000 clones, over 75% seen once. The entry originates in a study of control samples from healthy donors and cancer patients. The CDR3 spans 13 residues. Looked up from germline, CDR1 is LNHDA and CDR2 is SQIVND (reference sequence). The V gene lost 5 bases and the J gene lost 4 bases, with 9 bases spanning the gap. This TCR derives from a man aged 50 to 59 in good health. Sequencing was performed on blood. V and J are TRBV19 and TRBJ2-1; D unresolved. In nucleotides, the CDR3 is TGTGCCAGTAGTCGGGTCACTTACAATGAGCAGTTCTTC. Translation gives CASSRVTYNEQFF.